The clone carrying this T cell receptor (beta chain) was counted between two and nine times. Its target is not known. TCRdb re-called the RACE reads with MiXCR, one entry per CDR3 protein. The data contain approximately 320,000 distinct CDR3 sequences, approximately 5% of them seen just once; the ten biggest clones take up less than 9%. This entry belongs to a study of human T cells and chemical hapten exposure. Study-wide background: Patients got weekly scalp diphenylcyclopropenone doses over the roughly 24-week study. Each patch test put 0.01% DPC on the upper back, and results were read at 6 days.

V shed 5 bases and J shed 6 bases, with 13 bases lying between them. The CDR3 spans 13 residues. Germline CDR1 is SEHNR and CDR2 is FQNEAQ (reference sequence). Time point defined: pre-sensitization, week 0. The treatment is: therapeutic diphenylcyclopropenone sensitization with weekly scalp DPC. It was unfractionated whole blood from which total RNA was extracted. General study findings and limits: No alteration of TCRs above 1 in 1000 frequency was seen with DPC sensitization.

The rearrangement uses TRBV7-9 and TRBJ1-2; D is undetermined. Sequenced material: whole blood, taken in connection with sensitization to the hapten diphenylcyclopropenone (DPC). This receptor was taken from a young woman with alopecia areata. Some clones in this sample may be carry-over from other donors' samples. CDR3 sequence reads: CASSQPGEDGYTF. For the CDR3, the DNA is TGTGCCAGCAGCCAGCCGGGAGAGGATGGCTACACCTTC.